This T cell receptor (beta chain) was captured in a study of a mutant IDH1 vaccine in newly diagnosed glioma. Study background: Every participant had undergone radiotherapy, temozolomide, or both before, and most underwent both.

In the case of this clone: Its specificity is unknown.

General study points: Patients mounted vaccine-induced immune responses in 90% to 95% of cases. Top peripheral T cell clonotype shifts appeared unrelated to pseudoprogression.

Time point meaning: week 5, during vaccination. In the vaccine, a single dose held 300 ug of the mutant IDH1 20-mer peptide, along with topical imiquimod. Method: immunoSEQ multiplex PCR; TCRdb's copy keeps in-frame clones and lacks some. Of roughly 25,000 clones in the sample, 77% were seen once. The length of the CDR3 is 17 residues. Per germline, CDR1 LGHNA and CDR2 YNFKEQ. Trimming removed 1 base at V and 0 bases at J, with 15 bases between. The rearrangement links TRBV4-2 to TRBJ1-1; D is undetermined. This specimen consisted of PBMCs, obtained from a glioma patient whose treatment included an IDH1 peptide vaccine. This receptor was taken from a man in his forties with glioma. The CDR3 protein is CASSQGGTRVLNTEAFF. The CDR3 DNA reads TGTGCCAGCAGCCAAGGGGGTACTCGAGTCTTGAACACTGAAGCTTTCTTT.